These T cell receptor beta chains were read from a single sample in a study of blood T cell repertoires in COVID-19. Sequenced by immunoSEQ multiplex PCR; TCRdb stores in-frame clones only, minus some. The table lists 350,000 to 400,000 clones, roughly 88% of them singletons. Sequencing was done on a sample of PBMCs or T cells enriched from blood (not recorded which). Receptor source: a woman aged 30 to 39 with acute COVID-19. Each CDR3 is given with its conserved first and last residue. The D gene is left open where the match is weak. Size is stated for part of the rows, as once, few or many counts, or as a class when the clone is expanded.

D	V	size	J	DNA	CDR3
TRBD1	TRBV5-1	.	TRBJ2-7	TGCGCCAGCAGCTCGACCCCGTGGGGGACAGGGATCTACGAGCAGTACTTC	CASSSTPWGTGIYEQYF
.	TRBV15	.	TRBJ1-5	TGTGCCACCAGCGAACAGGCGGGGAATCAGCCCCAGCATTTT	CATSEQAGNQPQHF
.	TRBV4-1	.	TRBJ1-1	TGCGCCAGCACAACAGGGTCTCTTGGGAACACTGAAGCTTTCTTT	CASTTGSLGNTEAFF
.	TRBV28	few	TRBJ1-2	TGTGCCAGCAGTTCCCAAGAAGCGGGGGGTGAGGGCTACACCTTC	CASSSQEAGGEGYTF
.	TRBV19	.	TRBJ1-3	TGTGCCAGTAGCTCTAGGGAGGGTGGAAACACCATATATTTT	CASSSREGGNTIYF
.	TRBV18	.	TRBJ1-5	TGTGCCAGCTCACAAGACAGGCACCAGCCCCAGCATTTT	CASSQDRHQPQHF
.	TRBV9	few	TRBJ1-5	TGTGCCAGCAGCGTAGGCAGGGGCCCATATCAGCCCCAGCATTTT	CASSVGRGPYQPQHF
.	TRBV9	.	TRBJ1-2	TGTGCCAGCAGCGTAGCTTCGGCGGTTAGACCTTCATATGGCTACACCTTC	CASSVASAVRPSYGYTF
.	TRBV30	.	TRBJ1-4	TGTGCCTGGAGTGTACGGAGAACTAATGAAAAACTGTTTTTT	CAWSVRRTNEKLFF
.	TRBV19	.	TRBJ1-6	TGTGCCAGTAGTCCGCAGGGCAGTCGGTATAATTCACCCCTCCACTTT	CASSPQGSRYNSPLHF
TRBD1	TRBV10-1	many	TRBJ2-7	TGCGCCAGCAGCCGAGGGACAGCCGAGCAGTACTTC	CASSRGTAEQYF
.	TRBV5-5	.	TRBJ2-7	TGTGCCAGCAGCTTGGTACAGCTCTCCTACGAGCAGTACTTC	CASSLVQLSYEQYF
.	TRBV29-1	.	TRBJ2-5	TGCAGCGTTGTAATAGTCCAAGAGACCCAGTACTTC	CSVVIVQETQYF
TRBD1	TRBV24-1	.	TRBJ2-3	TGTGCCACCAGTGACCCTGGGACAGGGGGTTTCGATACGCAGTATTTT	CATSDPGTGGFDTQYF
.	TRBV10-3	.	TRBJ1-1	TGTGCCATCAGCGTCCGGGGGAGGGATAGCACTGAAGCTTTCTTT	CAISVRGRDSTEAFF
TRBD1	TRBV6-5	.	TRBJ2-1	TGTGCCAGTGATCGGGACAGGGTGTACAATGAGCAGTTCTTC	CASDRDRVYNEQFF
TRBD1	TRBV7-3	.	TRBJ2-1	TGTGCCAGCAGCTTAACTAGGGACAGGGGGCAGTTCTTC	CASSLTRDRGQFF
.	TRBV5-5	.	TRBJ1-5	TGTGCCAGCAGCTTGGGGGCCGATCAGCCCCAGCATTTT	CASSLGADQPQHF
.	TRBV12-3/TRBV12-4	.	TRBJ1-1	TGTGCCAGCAGTCCCCGACAGAACACTGAAGCTTTCTTT	CASSPRQNTEAFF
TRBD1	TRBV24-1	.	TRBJ1-5	TGTGCCACCAGTGATTCATCGACCGGGACAGGTCGGGATCAGCCCCAGCATTTT	CATSDSSTGTGRDQPQHF
TRBD1	TRBV29-1	.	TRBJ2-2	TGCAGCGTTGAGCCCGGGACAGGGAGCACCGGGGAGCTGTTTTTT	CSVEPGTGSTGELFF
.	TRBV30	.	TRBJ1-2	TGTGCCTGGAGTACCAACAGAGCGGGGGGCTACACCTTC	CAWSTNRAGGYTF
TRBD2	TRBV24-1	.	TRBJ2-1	TGTGCCACCAGTGATTTGCAGTCGGGGGGATACAATGAGCAGTTCTTC	CATSDLQSGGYNEQFF
.	TRBV5-1	.	TRBJ1-2	TGCGCCAGTGCGGGGGGGTCCTATGGCTACACCTTC	CASAGGSYGYTF
.	TRBV19	.	TRBJ1-1	TGTGCCAGTAGTATAGAGGTTGGGGGGATCGGAACCACTGAAGCTTTCTTT	CASSIEVGGIGTTEAFF
TRBD2	TRBV9	.	TRBJ2-1	TGTGCCAGCAGCCCAGAGGAGCGGGGGGAGAACAATGAGCAGTTCTTC	CASSPEERGENNEQFF
.	TRBV19	.	TRBJ2-1	TGTGCCAGTAGTGCCGGGACAAGCTCCTACAATGAGCAGTTCTTC	CASSAGTSSYNEQFF
TRBD1	TRBV30	.	TRBJ2-1	TGTGCCTGGAACCCGGACAGGGCTGGCAATGAGCAGTTCTTC	CAWNPDRAGNEQFF
TRBD2	TRBV24-1	.	TRBJ2-5	TGTGCCACCTCATTACGAGGGAGGGATGAGACCCAGTACTTC	CATSLRGRDETQYF
TRBD1	TRBV9	.	TRBJ1-1	TGTGCCAGCAGCTCGACAGGGGGCAGGGACACTGAAGCTTTCTTT	CASSSTGGRDTEAFF
TRBD1	TRBV5-1	.	TRBJ1-6	TGCGCCAGCAGCCCGACGGGACAGAGCTCCTATAATTCACCCCTCCACTTT	CASSPTGQSSYNSPLHF
TRBD1	TRBV4-1	.	TRBJ1-5	TGCGCCAGCAGCCAAGACCAGGGGGTGGGTCAGCCCCAGCATTTT	CASSQDQGVGQPQHF
TRBD2	TRBV9	.	TRBJ2-1	TGTGCCAGCAGCGCACCTAGCGGGGGACGTTACAATGAGCAGTTCTTC	CASSAPSGGRYNEQFF
.	TRBV5-6	.	TRBJ2-1	TGTGCCAGCAGCCTACCTTTCTCCTACAATGAGCAGTTCTTC	CASSLPFSYNEQFF
.	TRBV2	.	TRBJ1-2	TGTGCCAGCCAGCCTGCGGGCTATGGCTACACCTTC	CASQPAGYGYTF
.	TRBV12-3/TRBV12-4	.	TRBJ2-2	TGTGCCAGCAGGGGGGGCACCGGGGAGCTGTTTTTT	CASRGGTGELFF
.	TRBV19	.	TRBJ1-1	TGTGCCAGTAGTATAGATGAGGCAGGGGAATCGTCGGGCACTGAAGCTTTCTTT	CASSIDEAGESSGTEAFF
.	TRBV9	.	TRBJ1-3	TGTGCCAGCAGCGGGGGACTAGGAAACACCATATATTTT	CASSGGLGNTIYF
.	TRBV2	.	TRBJ1-6	TGTGCCAGCAGACCTCGAGGAGACTATTCACCCCTCCACTTT	CASRPRGDYSPLHF
TRBD1	TRBV6-5	.	TRBJ1-2	TGTGCCGTTGACAGGGGGCGATTTAACTATGGCTACACCTTC	CAVDRGRFNYGYTF
TRBD1	TRBV7-8	.	TRBJ1-2	TGTGCCAGCAGCGCAGGGGTTGGGACAGGGGGAATCTATGGCTACACCTTC	CASSAGVGTGGIYGYTF
.	TRBV2	.	TRBJ1-4	TGTGCCAGCAGTTCTCTGGAAAAACTGTTTTTT	CASSSLEKLFF
TRBD2	TRBV3-1/TRBV3-2	.	TRBJ2-7	TGTGCCAGCAGTCAGGACACGGGGGGGAACTACGAGCAGTACTTC	CASSQDTGGNYEQYF
.	TRBV5-1	.	TRBJ2-2	TGCGCCAGTCAAAGAGAGGGCGCAAGTACCGGGGAGCTGTTTTTT	CASQREGASTGELFF
TRBD1	TRBV30	.	TRBJ1-6	TGTGCCTGGAGTGTAGTTGACAGGGGGTTGGGGTTAAGGTTCTATAATTCACCCCTCCACTTT	CAWSVVDRGLGLRFYNSPLHF
TRBD2	TRBV12-5	.	TRBJ2-3	TGTGCTAGTGACCGGCGGGGGTTTGAAGATACGCAGTATTTT	CASDRRGFEDTQYF
TRBD1	TRBV5-1	.	TRBJ1-5	TGCGCCAGCAGCGTTTCAGGGGGAGGCCATCAGCCCCAGCATTTT	CASSVSGGGHQPQHF
.	TRBV7-2	.	TRBJ1-4	TGTGCCAGCAGTCGAAGAGGGCCGCAGGGGGAAAAACTGTTTTTT	CASSRRGPQGEKLFF
.	TRBV4-3	.	TRBJ1-2	TGCGCCAGCAGCCAAGATGAGAGGACTTATGGCTACACCTTC	CASSQDERTYGYTF
.	TRBV12-3/TRBV12-4	.	TRBJ2-7	TGTGCCAGCAGAGGCGGGACAGCCCATCAGTACTTC	CASRGGTAHQYF
TRBD1	TRBV9	.	TRBJ1-4	TGTGCCAGCAGCGTAGGGGGACAGGGTCGGGAAAAACTGTTTTTT	CASSVGGQGREKLFF
.	TRBV6-5	.	TRBJ1-3	TGTGCCAGCAGGGGAGGGACATCCACCCGAAACACCATATATTTT	CASRGGTSTRNTIYF
.	TRBV29-1	.	TRBJ1-2	TGCAGCGTTATAGGGGTCGGGGGCTACACCTTC	CSVIGVGGYTF
.	TRBV5-1	.	TRBJ2-7	TGCGCCAGCAGCCTCCGACAGGACAGCTCCTACGAGCAGTACTTC	CASSLRQDSSYEQYF
TRBD1	TRBV3-1/TRBV3-2	.	TRBJ1-1	TGTGCCAGCAGTCATGGACAGGGAATCGTCGGCACTGAAGCTTTCTTT	CASSHGQGIVGTEAFF
TRBD1	TRBV27	.	TRBJ1-2	TGTGCCAGCAGCAACAGGGGGCCCAACGTTGATGGCTACACCTTC	CASSNRGPNVDGYTF
.	TRBV3-1/TRBV3-2	.	TRBJ2-7	TGTGCCAGCAGCCAAGATCCGGGGCAGGGGAGATCCTACGAGCAGTACTTC	CASSQDPGQGRSYEQYF
TRBD1	TRBV7-7	.	TRBJ2-3	TGTGCCAGCAGCAAGGGGACAGGGGGCTTTACAGATACGCAGTATTTT	CASSKGTGGFTDTQYF